This T cell receptor (beta chain) was captured in a study of glioma-infiltrating T cells after dendritic cell vaccination. The CDR3 covers 12 residues. Looked up from germline, CDR1 is MNHEY and CDR2 is SVGAGI. V was trimmed by 6 bases and J by 7 bases, leaving 13 bases between them. The method was immunoSEQ multiplex PCR; TCRdb's version includes in-frame clones alone and lacks a portion of them. The repertoire has more than 60,000 clones, around four fifths of them found once; the top ten carry over 9%. The material was blood, obtained before dendritic cell vaccination. This receptor was obtained from a human donor with glioblastoma. The chain employs TRBV6-5 and TRBJ2-7; D remains unclear. The DNA of the CDR3 is TGTGCCAGCAGGTCCGGAGCTGAAGAGCAGTACTTC. The encoded protein is CASRSGAEEQYF.